This T cell receptor (beta chain) was obtained from a study of PD-1 blockade in classical Hodgkin lymphoma. Specified time point: newly diagnosed, previously untreated cHL patient sample. Thawed PBMCs were the source of CD4+ T cells, purified by magnetic negative selection. Newly diagnosed, untreated classical Hodgkin lymphoma PBMCs served as comparison. As concerns this clone: Its antigen is undetermined.

Sequencing used immunoSEQ multiplex PCR; TCRdb keeps in-frame clones, though not all of them. Here the sample spans around 27,000 clones, roughly 90% being singletons. Study-wide findings and caveats: With respect to the repertoire differences, their causes, possibly disease activity or prior therapy, remain undefined. When set against healthy donors, newly diagnosed patients were reported to show lower baseline TCR diversity.

The sequencing sample was made of CD4+ T cells from blood. The TCR originated in a human donor with classical Hodgkin lymphoma.

For the CDR3, the DNA is TGTGCCAGCATATGGCAGGGAAGATACGAGCAGTACTTC. It yields the protein CASIWQGRYEQYF. The chain carries TRBV2 and TRBJ2-7, with D perhaps matching TRBD1 (5 bases). The V gene lost 7 bases and the J gene lost 4 bases, with 14 bases spanning the gap. CDR1 and CDR2 (germline): SNHLY, FYNNEI. The CDR3 runs to 13 residues.